This TCR beta chain stems from a study of blood T cell repertoires in COVID-19. Libraries were prepared by immunoSEQ multiplex PCR; TCRdb keeps only in-frame clonotypes and omits some of them. In the table there are roughly 61,000 clones, around 92% of which are singletons. The CDR3 extends over 16 amino acids. Germline CDR1 is SGHNT and CDR2 is YYREEE (reference sequence). V was pared by 6 bases and J by 4 bases, with 22 bases between. V and J are TRBV5-4 and TRBJ1-1; tentative D call: TRBD1 (6 bases). This TCR was sampled from a man in his 60s with acute or convalescent COVID-19. The source material was peripheral blood. DNA for the CDR3: TGTGCCAGCAATGGTGGCGGGGGCGTTATTTCCACTGAAGCTTTCTTT. It is translated as CASNGGGGVISTEAFF.